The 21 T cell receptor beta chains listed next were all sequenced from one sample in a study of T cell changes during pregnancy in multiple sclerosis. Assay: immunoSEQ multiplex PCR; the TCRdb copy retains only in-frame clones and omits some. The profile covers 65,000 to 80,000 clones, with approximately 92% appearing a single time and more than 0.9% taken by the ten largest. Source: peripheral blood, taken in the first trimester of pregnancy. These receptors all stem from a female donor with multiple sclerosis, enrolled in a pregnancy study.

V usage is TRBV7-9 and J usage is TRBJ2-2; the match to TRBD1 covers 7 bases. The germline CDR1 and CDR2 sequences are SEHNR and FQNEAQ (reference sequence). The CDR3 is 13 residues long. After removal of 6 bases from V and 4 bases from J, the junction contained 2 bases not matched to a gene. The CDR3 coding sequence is TGTGCCAGCAGGAGGGGGCCCACCGGGGAGCTGTTTTTT. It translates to CASRRGPTGELFF.

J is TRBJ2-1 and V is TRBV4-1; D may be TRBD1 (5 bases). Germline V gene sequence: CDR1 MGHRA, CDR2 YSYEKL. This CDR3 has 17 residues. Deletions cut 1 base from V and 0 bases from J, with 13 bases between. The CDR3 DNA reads TGCGCCAGCAGCCAAGTGGTGGGGCCGAGCTCCTACAATGAGCAGTTCTTC. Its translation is CASSQVVGPSSYNEQFF.

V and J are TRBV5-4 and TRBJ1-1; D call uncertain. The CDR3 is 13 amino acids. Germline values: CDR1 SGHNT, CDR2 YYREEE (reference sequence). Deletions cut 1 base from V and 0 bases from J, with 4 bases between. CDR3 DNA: TGTGCCAGCAGCTTGACAGTGAACACTGAAGCTTTCTTT. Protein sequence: CASSLTVNTEAFF. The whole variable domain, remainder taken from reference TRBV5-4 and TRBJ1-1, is ETGVTQSPTHLIKTRGQQVTLRCSSQSGHNTVSWYQQALGQGPQFIFQYYREEENGRGNFPPRFSGLQFPNYSSELNVNALELDDSALYLCASSLTVNTEAFFGQGTRLTVV.

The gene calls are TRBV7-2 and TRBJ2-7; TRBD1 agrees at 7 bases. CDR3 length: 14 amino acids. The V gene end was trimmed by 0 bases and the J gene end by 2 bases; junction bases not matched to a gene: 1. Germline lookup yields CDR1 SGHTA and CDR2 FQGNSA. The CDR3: CASSLAGQAYEQYF. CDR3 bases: TGTGCCAGCAGCTTAGCCGGACAGGCCTACGAGCAGTACTTC. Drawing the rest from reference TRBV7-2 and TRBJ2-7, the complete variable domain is GAGVSQSPSNKVTEKGKDVELRCDPISGHTALYWYRQSLGQGLEFLIYFQGNSAPDKSGLPSDRFSAERTGGSVSTLTIQRTQQEDSAVYLCASSLAGQAYEQYFGPGTRLTVT.

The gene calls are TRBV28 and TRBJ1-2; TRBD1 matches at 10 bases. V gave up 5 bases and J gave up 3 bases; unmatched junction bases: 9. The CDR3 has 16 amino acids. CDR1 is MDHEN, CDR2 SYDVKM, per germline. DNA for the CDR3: TGTGCCAGCAGTATGAACCCGGGACAGGGGTACTATGGCTACACCTTC. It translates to CASSMNPGQGYYGYTF.

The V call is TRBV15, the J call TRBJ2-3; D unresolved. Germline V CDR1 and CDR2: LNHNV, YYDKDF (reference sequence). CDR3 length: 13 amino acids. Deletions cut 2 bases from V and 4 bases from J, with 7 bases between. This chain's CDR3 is CATSRIPSDTQYF. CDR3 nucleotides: TGTGCCACCAGCAGAATCCCGTCAGATACGCAGTATTTT.

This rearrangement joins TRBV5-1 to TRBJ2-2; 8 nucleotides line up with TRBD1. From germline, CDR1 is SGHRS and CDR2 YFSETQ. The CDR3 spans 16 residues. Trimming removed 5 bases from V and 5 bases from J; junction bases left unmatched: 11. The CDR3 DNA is TGCGCCAGCAGGGGGGGACAGGCCCGCGGGACCGGGGAGCTGTTTTTT. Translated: CASRGGQARGTGELFF.

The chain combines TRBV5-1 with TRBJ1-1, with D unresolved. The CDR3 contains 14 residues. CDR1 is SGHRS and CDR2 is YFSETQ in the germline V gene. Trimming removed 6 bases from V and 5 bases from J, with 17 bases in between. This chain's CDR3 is CASTSLGVGTEAFF. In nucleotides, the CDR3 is TGCGCCAGCACCAGCCTCGGGGTGGGAACTGAAGCTTTCTTT.

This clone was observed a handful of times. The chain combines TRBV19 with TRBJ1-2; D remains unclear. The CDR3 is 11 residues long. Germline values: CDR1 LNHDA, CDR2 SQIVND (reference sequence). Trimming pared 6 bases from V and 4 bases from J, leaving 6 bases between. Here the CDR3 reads CASSEFYGYTF. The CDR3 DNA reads TGTGCCAGTAGCGAGTTCTATGGCTACACCTTC.

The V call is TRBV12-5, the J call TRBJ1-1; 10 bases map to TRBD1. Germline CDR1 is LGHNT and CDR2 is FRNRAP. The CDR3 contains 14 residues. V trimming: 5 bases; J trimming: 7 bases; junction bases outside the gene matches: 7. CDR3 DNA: TGTGCTAGTGGTGCCTCCAGGACAGGGGGTGAAGCTTTCTTT. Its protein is CASGASRTGGEAFF.

The CDR3, as DNA: TGTGCCAGCAGCTCGAGGATAGCGGGGGGAGGCTACGAGCAGTACTTC. Protein product: CASSSRIAGGGYEQYF. The genes are TRBV7-9 and TRBJ2-7; TRBD2 agrees at 10 bases. Trimming at V came to 4 bases and at J to 3 bases, leaving 9 bases not matched to a gene. This CDR3 spans 16 amino acids. The germline V gene encodes CDR1 SEHNR and CDR2 FQNEAQ (reference sequence).

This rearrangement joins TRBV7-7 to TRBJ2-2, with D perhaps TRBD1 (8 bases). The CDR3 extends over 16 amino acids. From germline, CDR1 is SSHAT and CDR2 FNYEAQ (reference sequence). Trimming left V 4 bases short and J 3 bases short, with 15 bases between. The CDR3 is CASSSRQGRDTGELFF. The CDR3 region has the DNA TGTGCCAGCAGCTCCAGACAGGGGAGGGACACCGGGGAGCTGTTTTTT.

The CDR3 reads CASSHPARGDEAFF. CDR3 DNA sequence: TGTGCCAGCAGCCATCCCGCTCGGGGGGATGAAGCTTTCTTT. The V call is TRBV4-2, the J call TRBJ1-1, with a possible D match to TRBD1 (5 bases). The CDR3 runs 14 residues. Trimming took off 3 bases at V and 7 bases at J, with 15 bases between the two ends. Germline loops: CDR1 LGHNA, CDR2 YNFKEQ.

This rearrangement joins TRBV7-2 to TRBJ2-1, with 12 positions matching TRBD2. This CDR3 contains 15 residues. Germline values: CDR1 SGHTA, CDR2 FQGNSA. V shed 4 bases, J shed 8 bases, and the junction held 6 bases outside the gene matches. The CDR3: CASSSLAGGPYEQFF. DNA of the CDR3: TGTGCCAGCAGCTCGCTAGCGGGGGGGCCTTATGAGCAGTTCTTC.

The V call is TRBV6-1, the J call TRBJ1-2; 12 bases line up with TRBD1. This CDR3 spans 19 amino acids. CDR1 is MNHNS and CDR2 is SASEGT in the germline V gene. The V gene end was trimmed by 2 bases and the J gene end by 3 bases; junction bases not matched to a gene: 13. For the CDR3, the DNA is TGTGCCAGCAGTGAACCCCGGGACAGGGGGCGGCCTAGAGACTATGGCTACACCTTC. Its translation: CASSEPRDRGRPRDYGYTF.

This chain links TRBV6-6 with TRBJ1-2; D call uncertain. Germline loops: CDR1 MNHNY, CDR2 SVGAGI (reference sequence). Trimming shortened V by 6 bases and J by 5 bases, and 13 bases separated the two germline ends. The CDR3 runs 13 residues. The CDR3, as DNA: TGTGCCAGCAGCGCCCTAGGAGAATATGGCTACACCTTC. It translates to CASSALGEYGYTF.

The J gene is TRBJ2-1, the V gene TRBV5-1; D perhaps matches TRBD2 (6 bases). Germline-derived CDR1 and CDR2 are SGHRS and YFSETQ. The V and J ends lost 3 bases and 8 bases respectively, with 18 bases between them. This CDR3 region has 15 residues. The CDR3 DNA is TGCGCCAGCAGCTCACGGGAGATGACCTCGGATGAGCAGTTCTTC. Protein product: CASSSREMTSDEQFF.

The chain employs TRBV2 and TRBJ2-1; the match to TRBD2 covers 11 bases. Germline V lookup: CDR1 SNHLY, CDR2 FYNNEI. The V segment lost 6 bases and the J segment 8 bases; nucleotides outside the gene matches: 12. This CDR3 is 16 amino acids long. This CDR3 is CASSQGTSGAWHEQFF. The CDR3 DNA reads TGTGCCAGCAGCCAGGGGACTAGCGGAGCCTGGCATGAGCAGTTCTTC.

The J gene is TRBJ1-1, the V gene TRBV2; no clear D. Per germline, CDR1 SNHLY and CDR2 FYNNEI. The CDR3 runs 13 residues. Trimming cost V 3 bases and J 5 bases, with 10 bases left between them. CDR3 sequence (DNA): TGTGCCAGCAGTGAGGAGGGTGTAACTGAAGCTTTCTTT. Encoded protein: CASSEEGVTEAFF.

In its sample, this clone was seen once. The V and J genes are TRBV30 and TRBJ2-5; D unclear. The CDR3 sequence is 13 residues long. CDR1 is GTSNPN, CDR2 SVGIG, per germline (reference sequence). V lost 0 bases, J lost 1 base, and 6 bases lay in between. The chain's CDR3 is CAWSVLVQETQYF. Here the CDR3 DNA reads TGTGCCTGGAGTGTGCTAGTCCAAGAGACCCAGTACTTC.

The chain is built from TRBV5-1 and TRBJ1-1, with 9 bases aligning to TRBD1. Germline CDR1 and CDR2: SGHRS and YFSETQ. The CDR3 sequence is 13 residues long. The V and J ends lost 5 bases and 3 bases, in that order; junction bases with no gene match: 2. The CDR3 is CASRGQGDTEAFF. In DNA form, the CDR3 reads TGCGCCAGCAGGGGACAGGGAGACACTGAAGCTTTCTTT.